The entry below gives a single TCR beta chain sequence along with its context. The antigen is not known. The data belong to a study of a mutant IDH1 vaccine in newly diagnosed glioma. On the study more broadly: There were approximately 62% males and roughly 40% females among treated patients, whose mean age was roughly 40 years. Standard pretreatment was either radiotherapy, temozolomide, or, for most, radiochemotherapy with temozolomide. Overall study findings and caveats: Pseudoprogression appears to have had no connection to changes in top peripheral T cell clonotypes. The vaccine induced immune responses, and these occurred in more than 80% of patients.

The CDR3 covers 15 residues. In germline, CDR1 is LNHDA, CDR2 SQIVND (reference sequence). Trimming shortened V by 6 bases and J by 4 bases, and 16 bases separated the two germline ends. Repertoires were generated with immunoSEQ multiplex PCR, while TCRdb's copy carries only in-frame clones and drops some. The repertoire holds just under 95,000 clones, about 83% seen once, with around 7% in the top ten. The time point is: baseline, week 1 (first vaccination visit). Treatment meaning: pre-vaccination baseline after standard-of-care therapy. The input for sequencing was PBMCs, taken from a glioma patient treated with radiotherapy, temozolomide or both. The receptor's source is a woman aged 45-59 years with glioma. This chain uses TRBV19 with TRBJ1-5, with a weak D call TRBD1 (6 bases). The CDR3: CASSGGLRTNQPQHF. The CDR3 region has the DNA TGTGCCAGTAGCGGGGGCTTACGTACAAATCAGCCCCAGCATTTT.